This passage covers 23 T cell receptor beta chains from one sample sequenced in a study of T cell repertoires in cytomegalovirus infection. TCRdb processed the reads anew with MiXCR; each CDR3 protein has one entry. The sample contains more than 500,000 distinct CDR3 sequences, approximately 15% of which appear only once. The sample taken for sequencing was CD8+ T cells from PBMCs. The receptors derive from a human donor in good health (CMV status not recorded). Some clones in this sample may be carry-over from other donors' samples.

This clonotype was seen ten or more times. The V call is TRBV28, the J call TRBJ2-7; 7 bases are a match to TRBD1. The CDR3 consists of 12 residues. V lost 7 bases and J lost 3; bases outside the gene matches: 3. Germline V gene sequence: CDR1 MDHEN, CDR2 SYDVKM. This chain's CDR3 is CASIGDSYEQYF. For the CDR3, the DNA is TGTGCCAGCATTGGGGACAGCTACGAGCAGTACTTC.

As to this clonotype: This could be a read error, since a much larger clone is one nucleotide away. The chain employs TRBV7-6 and TRBJ1-1; unclear D gene. Trimming took off 4 bases at V and 5 bases at J, with 17 bases between the two ends. The CDR3 extends over 15 amino acids. CDR1 and CDR2 from the germline V gene are SGHVS and FNYEAQ. Here the CDR3 DNA reads TGTGCCAGCAGCTCGTCAGGACTCGGGGTTACTGAAGCTTTCTTT. Amino acid sequence: CASSSSGLGVTEAFF.

This clonotype was seen at least ten times. The rearrangement joins TRBV6-5 to TRBJ2-4, with 9 bases aligning to TRBD2. In germline, CDR1 is MNHEY, CDR2 SVGAGI. The CDR3 extends over 16 amino acids. The ends lost 5 bases at V and 6 bases at J; junction bases unmatched: 11. The CDR3 loop reads CASSPSSGESVNIQYF. The CDR3 DNA follows: TGTGCCAGCAGTCCTTCTAGCGGGGAGTCGGTAAACATTCAGTACTTC.

In this sample, this clonotype turned up a few times. V usage is TRBV18 and J usage is TRBJ2-3; TRBD2 is a possible D gene (5 bases). This CDR3 comprises 13 residues. Trimming took off 2 bases at V and 6 bases at J, with 9 bases between the two ends. Per germline, CDR1 KGHSH and CDR2 LQKENI. The CDR3 DNA follows: TGTGCCAGCTCACCATCCCCGGGGGATACGCAGTATTTT. Translated: CASSPSPGDTQYF.

This clonotype was observed at least ten times. V and J are TRBV7-9 and TRBJ2-7; D is undetermined. Deletions cut 4 bases from V and 0 bases from J, with 16 bases between. Germline V gene sequence: CDR1 SEHNR, CDR2 FQNEAQ (reference sequence). There are 16 residues in the CDR3. The DNA for the CDR3 is TGTGCCAGCAGCTACATCGACCGGACGGTCTCCTACGAGCAGTACTTC. Translation: CASSYIDRTVSYEQYF. The variable domain in full, with the rest retrieved from reference TRBV7-9 and TRBJ2-7, is DTGVSQNPRHKITKRGQNVTFRCDPISEHNRLYWYRQTLGQGPEFLTYFQNEAQLEKSRLLSDRFSAERPKGSFSTLEIQRTEQGDSAMYLCASSYIDRTVSYEQYFGPGTRLTVT.

Regarding this clonotype: The junction departs from the called germline gene at one end, perhaps through a read error. V gene TRBV27 combines with J gene TRBJ1-6; TRBD1 agrees at 7 bases. Germline CDR1 is MNHEY and CDR2 is SMNVEV (reference sequence). This CDR3 has 14 residues. DNA of the CDR3: TGTGCCAGCCACTACGGGACAGCTAATTCACCCTTCCACTTT. This gives the protein CASHYGTANSPFHF.

This clonotype was seen more than once but under ten times. The chain has TRBV11-2 and TRBJ2-5, with TRBD1 matching 8 bases. Germline V gene data show CDR1 as SGHAT and CDR2 as FQNNGV. CDR3 length: 15 residues. V lost 5 bases to trimming and J lost 5 bases; unmatched junction nucleotides: 10. The DNA for the CDR3 is TGTGCCAGCAGCCCAGGGGCAGGGGGCAGTGAGACCCAGTACTTC. Its protein product is CASSPGAGGSETQYF. The whole variable domain, remainder taken from reference TRBV11-2 and TRBJ2-5, is EAGVAQSPRYKIIEKRQSVAFWCNPISGHATLYWYQQILGQGPKLLIQFQNNGVVDDSQLPKDRFSAERLKGVDSTLKIQPAKLEDSAVYLCASSPGAGGSETQYFGPGTRLLVL.

In its sample, this clonotype was seen many times. The chain combines TRBV5-6 with TRBJ2-1; 12 bases fit TRBD2. V lost 3 bases to trimming and J lost 2 bases; unmatched junction nucleotides: 3. The CDR3 loop spans 16 amino acids. Germline V gene lookup returns CDR1 SGHDT and CDR2 YYEEEE. The CDR3 bases are TGTGCCAGCAGCTACGGACTAGCGGGGACCTACAATGAGCAGTTCTTC. Translation gives CASSYGLAGTYNEQFF.

This clonotype was observed a few times. The rearrangement joins TRBV13 to TRBJ2-2; D ambiguous. This CDR3 is built from 14 residues. Germline CDR1 PRHDT, CDR2 FYEKMQ (reference sequence). Trimming removed 5 bases from V and 4 bases from J, with 11 bases in between. CDR3 sequence reads: CASSVVGFTGELFF. CDR3 in DNA: TGTGCCAGCAGCGTAGTGGGATTCACCGGGGAGCTGTTTTTT. Full variable domain (remainder filled in from reference TRBV13 and TRBJ2-2): AAGVIQSPRHLIKEKRETATLKCYPIPRHDTVYWYQQGPGQDPQFLISFYEKMQSDKGSIPDRFSAQQFSDYHSELNMSSLELGDSALYFCASSVVGFTGELFFGEGSRLTVL.

This clonotype was detected ten times or more. The chain uses TRBV7-9 and TRBJ1-2; TRBD1 aligns across 12 bases. There are 16 residues in the CDR3. The V segment lost 5 bases and the J segment 1 base; nucleotides outside the gene matches: 5. Germline V gene lookup returns CDR1 SEHNR and CDR2 FQNEAQ (reference sequence). CDR3 sequence reads: CASSLGTGGLNYGYTF. The CDR3 nucleotides are TGTGCCAGCAGCCTCGGGACAGGGGGCCTTAACTATGGCTACACCTTC.

This clonotype came up many times. V gene TRBV24-1 combines with J gene TRBJ2-1; no clear D. From germline, CDR1 is KGHDR and CDR2 SFDVKD. V shed 4 bases and J shed 7 bases, with 19 bases lying between them. This CDR3 is built from 16 residues. CDR3 sequence reads: CATSESVGNPRNEQFF. CDR3 DNA: TGTGCCACCAGTGAGAGCGTAGGCAACCCAAGGAATGAGCAGTTCTTC.

This clonotype has only a few counts. V and J are TRBV27 and TRBJ1-1; TRBD1 matches 7 bases. The CDR3 extends over 15 amino acids. CDR1 is MNHEY, CDR2 SMNVEV, per germline (reference sequence). After removal of 4 bases from V and 1 base from J, the junction contained 6 bases not matched to a gene. CDR3 in DNA: TGTGCCAGCAGTTCACTGACAGGGTCGAACACTGAAGCTTTCTTT. Protein product: CASSSLTGSNTEAFF.

This clonotype was seen ten or more times. This chain joins TRBV27 and TRBJ1-2, with D unresolved. Trimming left V 7 bases short and J 3 bases short, with 12 bases between. CDR3 length: 13 residues. CDR1 and CDR2 (germline): MNHEY, SMNVEV (reference sequence). The CDR3: CASMRDGDYGYTF. The CDR3 bases are TGTGCCAGCATGAGGGATGGGGACTATGGCTACACCTTC.

This clonotype has a count of ten or more. The chain combines TRBV7-9 with TRBJ2-3, with 10 bases matching TRBD1. V was pared by 0 bases and J by 7 bases, with 10 bases of the junction left unmatched. CDR1 SEHNR and CDR2 FQNEAQ come from the germline V gene (reference sequence). This CDR3 region has 17 residues. CDR3 in amino acids: CASSLAQGQGVVYTQYF. In nucleotides, the CDR3 is TGTGCCAGCAGCTTAGCTCAAGGACAGGGGGTCGTATATACGCAGTATTTT.

This clonotype has at least ten counts. The chain joins TRBV7-9 to TRBJ2-3, with 10 positions matching TRBD2. The germline CDR1 and CDR2 sequences are SEHNR and FQNEAQ (reference sequence). CDR3 length: 16 amino acids. Trimming removed 4 bases from V and 10 bases from J; junction bases left unmatched: 14. CDR3 in DNA: TGTGCCAGCAGCTCAATCACTAGCGGGATACCCAGATCGCAGTATTTT. Its translation is CASSSITSGIPRSQYF.

There are a few counts of this clonotype. The chain is built from TRBV4-1 and TRBJ2-1, with D possibly being TRBD1 (5 bases). The CDR3 has 15 residues. CDR1 is MGHRA, CDR2 YSYEKL, per germline. Trimming left V 6 bases short and J 2 bases short, with 14 bases between. Here the CDR3 DNA reads TGCGCCAGCAGTAGTGGGGCCCGGACCTACAATGAGCAGTTCTTC. Its translation: CASSSGARTYNEQFF.

This clonotype was detected many times. This chain joins TRBV7-9 and TRBJ2-2, with D unresolved. V was clipped by 4 bases and J by 7 bases, with 13 bases between them. CDR3 length equals 14 residues. Germline lookup yields CDR1 SEHNR and CDR2 FQNEAQ (reference sequence). The chain's CDR3 is CASSSPMVDGELFF. The CDR3 nucleotides read TGTGCCAGCAGCTCTCCCATGGTGGACGGGGAGCTGTTTTTT. Using reference TRBV7-9 and TRBJ2-2 for the parts outside the CDR3, the full variable domain is DTGVSQNPRHKITKRGQNVTFRCDPISEHNRLYWYRQTLGQGPEFLTYFQNEAQLEKSRLLSDRFSAERPKGSFSTLEIQRTEQGDSAMYLCASSSPMVDGELFFGEGSRLTVL.

The sample holds many counts of this clonotype. This chain joins TRBV7-6 and TRBJ2-1; D possibly corresponds to TRBD2 (6 bases). V lost 2 bases and J lost 3, with 11 bases in between. This CDR3 spans 15 amino acids. Germline loops: CDR1 SGHVS, CDR2 FNYEAQ. CDR3 bases: TGTGCCAGCAGCTTATCGGGAGTTAACTACAATGAGCAGTTCTTC. This gives the protein CASSLSGVNYNEQFF.

This chain joins TRBV6-4 and TRBJ1-5; D is unclear. The CDR3 is 16 amino acids. Trimming cost V 7 bases and J 2 bases, with 18 bases left between them. CDR1 and CDR2 from the germline V gene are MRHNA and SNTAGT. CDR3 bases: TGTGCCAGCACCCGTTGGGAGGGAATGGGCAATCAGCCCCAGCATTTT. It codes for CASTRWEGMGNQPQHF.

In its sample, this clonotype was seen many times. This chain's CDR3 is CASSLLANQETQYF. The CDR3 bases are TGTGCCAGCAGCCTGCTAGCGAACCAAGAGACCCAGTACTTC. V usage is TRBV7-9 and J usage is TRBJ2-5; TRBD2 might be the D (6 bases). Germline values: CDR1 SEHNR, CDR2 FQNEAQ (reference sequence). The CDR3 is 14 residues long. V was clipped by 5 bases and J by 0 bases, with 10 bases between them.

Note on this clonotype: A much more abundant neighbour one base away suggests this may be a read error. V gene TRBV7-1 combines with J gene TRBJ2-5; 10 bases are shared with TRBD2. Being an ORF, TRBV7-1 has a function that is uncertain. This CDR3 region has 14 residues. After removal of 3 bases from V and 13 bases from J, the junction contained 11 bases not matched to a gene. CDR3 nucleotide sequence: TGTGCCAGCAGCTCGTCTAGCGGGAGAGGGTCATGGTACTTC. It is translated as CASSSSSGRGSWYF.

At least ten counts were recorded for this clonotype. V and J are TRBV12-3 or TRBV12-4 and TRBJ2-2; D call uncertain. Trimming pared 5 bases from V and 1 base from J, leaving 11 bases between. The CDR3 sequence is 15 residues long. The CDR3 bases are TGTGCCAGCAGTCCCAACCCAGAGAACACCGGGGAGCTGTTTTTT. This gives the protein CASSPNPENTGELFF.

The chain uses TRBV19 and TRBJ1-2; 8 bases are shared with TRBD1. V gave up 4 bases and J gave up 2 bases; unmatched junction bases: 3. This CDR3 is built from 14 residues. Germline loops: CDR1 LNHDA, CDR2 SQIVND (reference sequence). The CDR3 sequence: CASSNQGANYGYTF. The DNA for the CDR3 is TGTGCCAGTAGTAACCAGGGGGCGAACTATGGCTACACCTTC.